This T cell receptor (beta chain) came from a study of blood T cell repertoires in COVID-19. Study overall: The United States, Italy and Spain provided the acute and convalescent COVID-19 samples.

The CDR3 covers 15 residues. CDR1 GTSNPN and CDR2 SVGIG come from the germline V gene (reference sequence). Trimming left V 2 bases short and J 2 bases short, with 16 bases between. This clone was seen only a few times. Sequencing used immunoSEQ multiplex PCR; TCRdb keeps in-frame clones, though not all of them. The data contain roughly 670,000 clones, 85% to 90% of them singletons. The chain joins TRBV30 to TRBJ2-7; D unclear. The sequence came from a woman aged 18 to 35 with acute or convalescent COVID-19. The specimen sequenced was peripheral blood. The chain's CDR3 is CAWSLSTGGPYEQYF. The CDR3 coding sequence is TGTGCCTGGAGTTTGTCCACTGGCGGTCCCTACGAGCAGTACTTC.